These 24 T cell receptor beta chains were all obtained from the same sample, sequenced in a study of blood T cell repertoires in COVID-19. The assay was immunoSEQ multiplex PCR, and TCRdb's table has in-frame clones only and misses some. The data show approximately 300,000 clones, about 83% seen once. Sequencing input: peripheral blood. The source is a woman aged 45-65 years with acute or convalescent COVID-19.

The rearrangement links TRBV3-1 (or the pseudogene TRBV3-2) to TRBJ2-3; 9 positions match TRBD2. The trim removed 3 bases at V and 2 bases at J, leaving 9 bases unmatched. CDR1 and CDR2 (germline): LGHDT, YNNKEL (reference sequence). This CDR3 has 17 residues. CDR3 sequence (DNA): TGTGCCAGCAGCCACACCAGACTAGCGGAATCCACAGATACGCAGTATTTT. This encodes CASSHTRLAESTDTQYF.

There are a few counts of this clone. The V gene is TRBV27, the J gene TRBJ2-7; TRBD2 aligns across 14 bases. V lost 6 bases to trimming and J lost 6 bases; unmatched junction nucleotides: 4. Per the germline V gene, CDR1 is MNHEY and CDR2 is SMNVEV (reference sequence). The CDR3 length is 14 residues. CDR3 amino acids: CASSGTSGSGEQYF. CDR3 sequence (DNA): TGTGCCAGCAGCGGGACTAGCGGGAGTGGCGAGCAGTACTTC.

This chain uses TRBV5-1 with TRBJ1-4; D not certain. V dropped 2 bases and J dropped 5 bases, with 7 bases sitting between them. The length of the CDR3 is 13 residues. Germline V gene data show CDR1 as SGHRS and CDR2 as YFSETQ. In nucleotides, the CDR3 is TGCGCCAGCAGCTTCCCTGGCAATGAAAAACTGTTTTTT. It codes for CASSFPGNEKLFF.

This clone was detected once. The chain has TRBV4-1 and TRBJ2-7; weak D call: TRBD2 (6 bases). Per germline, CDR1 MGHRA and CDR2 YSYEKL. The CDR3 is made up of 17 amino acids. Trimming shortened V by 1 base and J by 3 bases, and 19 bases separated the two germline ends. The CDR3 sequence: CASSQGGVATRHYEQYF. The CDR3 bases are TGCGCCAGCAGCCAAGGGGGGGTGGCGACACGCCACTACGAGCAGTACTTC.

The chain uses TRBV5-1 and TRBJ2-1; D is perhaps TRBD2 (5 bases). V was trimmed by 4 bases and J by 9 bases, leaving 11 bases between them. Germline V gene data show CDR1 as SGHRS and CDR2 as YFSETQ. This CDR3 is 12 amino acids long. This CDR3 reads CASSPNEGEQFF. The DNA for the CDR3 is TGCGCCAGCAGCCCTAATGAGGGTGAGCAGTTCTTC.

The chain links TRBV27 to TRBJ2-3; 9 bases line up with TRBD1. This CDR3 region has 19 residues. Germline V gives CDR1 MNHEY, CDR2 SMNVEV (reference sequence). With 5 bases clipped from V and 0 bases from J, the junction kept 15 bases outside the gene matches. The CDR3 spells CASSRTGVWGSRSTDTQYF. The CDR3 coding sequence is TGTGCCAGCAGTAGGACAGGGGTTTGGGGGAGCCGAAGCACAGATACGCAGTATTTT.

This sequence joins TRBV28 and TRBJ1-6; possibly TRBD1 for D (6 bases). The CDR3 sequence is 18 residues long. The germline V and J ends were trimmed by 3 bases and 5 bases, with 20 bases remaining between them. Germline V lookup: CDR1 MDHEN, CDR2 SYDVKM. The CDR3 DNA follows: TGTGCCAGCAGTTTCGGGACAACTATGGGCCCTCATAATTCACCCCTCCACTTT. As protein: CASSFGTTMGPHNSPLHF.

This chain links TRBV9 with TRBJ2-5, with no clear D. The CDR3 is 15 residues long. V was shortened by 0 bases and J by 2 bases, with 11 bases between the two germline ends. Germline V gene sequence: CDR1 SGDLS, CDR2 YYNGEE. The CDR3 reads CASSVGLSSQETQYF. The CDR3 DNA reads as TGTGCCAGCAGCGTAGGTTTGTCTTCTCAAGAGACCCAGTACTTC.

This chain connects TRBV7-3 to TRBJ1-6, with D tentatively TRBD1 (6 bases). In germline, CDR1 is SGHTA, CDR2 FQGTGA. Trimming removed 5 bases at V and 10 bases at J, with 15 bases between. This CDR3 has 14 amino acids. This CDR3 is CASSAAGERSPLHF. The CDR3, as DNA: TGTGCCAGCAGCGCCGCAGGGGAAAGGTCACCCCTCCACTTT.

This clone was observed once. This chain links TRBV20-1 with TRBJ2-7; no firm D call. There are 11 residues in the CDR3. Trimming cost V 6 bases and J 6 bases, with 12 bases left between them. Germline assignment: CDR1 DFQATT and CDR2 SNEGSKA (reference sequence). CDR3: CSAGGVVEQYF. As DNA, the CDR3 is TGCAGTGCCGGTGGAGTGGTCGAGCAGTACTTC.

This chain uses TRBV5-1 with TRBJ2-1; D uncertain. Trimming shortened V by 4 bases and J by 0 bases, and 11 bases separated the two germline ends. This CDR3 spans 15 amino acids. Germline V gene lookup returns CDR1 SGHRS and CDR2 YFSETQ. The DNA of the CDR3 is TGCGCCAGCAGCGAGGCTCTGAGCTCCTACAATGAGCAGTTCTTC. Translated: CASSEALSSYNEQFF.

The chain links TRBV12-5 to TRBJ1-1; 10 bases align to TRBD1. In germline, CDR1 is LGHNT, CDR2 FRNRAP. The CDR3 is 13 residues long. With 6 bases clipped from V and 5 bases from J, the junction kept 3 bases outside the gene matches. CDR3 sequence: CASGRTGGTEAFF. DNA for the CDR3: TGTGCTAGTGGGAGGACAGGGGGAACTGAAGCTTTCTTT.

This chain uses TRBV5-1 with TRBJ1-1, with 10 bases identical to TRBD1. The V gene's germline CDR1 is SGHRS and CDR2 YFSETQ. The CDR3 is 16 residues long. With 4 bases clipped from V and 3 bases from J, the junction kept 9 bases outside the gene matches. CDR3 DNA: TGCGCCAGCAGCAAACGACAGGGGGCATTTGACACTGAAGCTTTCTTT. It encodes CASSKRQGAFDTEAFF.

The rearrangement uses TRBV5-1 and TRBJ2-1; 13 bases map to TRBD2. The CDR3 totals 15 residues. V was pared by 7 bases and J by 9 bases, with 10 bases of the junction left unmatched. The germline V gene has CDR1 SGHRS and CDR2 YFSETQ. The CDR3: CASVPGLAGSGEQFF. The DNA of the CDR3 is TGCGCCAGCGTTCCGGGACTAGCGGGGAGTGGTGAGCAGTTCTTC.

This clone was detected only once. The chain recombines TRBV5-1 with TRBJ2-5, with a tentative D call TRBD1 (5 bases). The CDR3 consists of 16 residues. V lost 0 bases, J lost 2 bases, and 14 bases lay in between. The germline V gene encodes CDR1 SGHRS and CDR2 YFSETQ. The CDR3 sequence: CASSLAGGAIQETQYF. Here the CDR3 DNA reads TGCGCCAGCAGCTTGGCCGGTGGGGCGATACAAGAGACCCAGTACTTC.

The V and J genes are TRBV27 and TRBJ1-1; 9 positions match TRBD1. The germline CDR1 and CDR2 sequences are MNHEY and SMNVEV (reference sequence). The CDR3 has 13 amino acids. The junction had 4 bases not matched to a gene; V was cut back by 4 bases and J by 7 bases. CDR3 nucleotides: TGTGCCAGCAGTTCGACAGGGGGGGGTGAAGCTTTCTTT. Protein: CASSSTGGGEAFF.

The CDR3 protein is CATSVWGRGQETQYF. CDR3 nucleotide sequence: TGTGCCACCAGTGTTTGGGGGCGAGGCCAAGAGACCCAGTACTTC. V is TRBV24-1 and J is TRBJ2-5; weak D call: TRBD1 (6 bases). Trimming cost V 5 bases and J 1 base, with 13 bases left between them. CDR3 size: 15 residues. Germline V CDR1 and CDR2: KGHDR, SFDVKD.

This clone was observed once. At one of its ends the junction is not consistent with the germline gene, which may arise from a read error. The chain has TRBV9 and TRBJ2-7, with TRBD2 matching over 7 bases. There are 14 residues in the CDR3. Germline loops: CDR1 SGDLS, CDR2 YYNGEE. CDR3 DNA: TGTGCCAGCAGCGCGGGACTAACATCCTCCGAGCAGTACTTC. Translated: CASSAGLTSSEQYF.

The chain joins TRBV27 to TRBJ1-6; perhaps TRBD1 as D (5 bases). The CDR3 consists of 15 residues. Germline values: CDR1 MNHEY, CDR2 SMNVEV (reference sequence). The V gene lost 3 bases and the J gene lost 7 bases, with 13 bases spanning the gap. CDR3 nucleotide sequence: TGTGCCAGCAGTTTTAAACGCAGGACAAATTCACCCCTCCACTTT. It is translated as CASSFKRRTNSPLHF.

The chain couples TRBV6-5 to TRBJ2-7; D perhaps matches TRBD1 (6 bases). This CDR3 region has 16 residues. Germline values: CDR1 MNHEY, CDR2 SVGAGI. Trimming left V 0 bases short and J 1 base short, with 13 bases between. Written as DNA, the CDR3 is TGTGCCAGCAGTTACTCCCCAGGGGATGCGTCCTACGAGCAGTACTTC. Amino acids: CASSYSPGDASYEQYF.

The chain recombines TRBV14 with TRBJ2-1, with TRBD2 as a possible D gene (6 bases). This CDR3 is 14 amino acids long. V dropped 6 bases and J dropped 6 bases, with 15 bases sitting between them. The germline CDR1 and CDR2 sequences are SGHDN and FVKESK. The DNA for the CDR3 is TGTGCCAGCAGTCGTCTAGGAGGGACCAATGAGCAGTTCTTC. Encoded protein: CASSRLGGTNEQFF.

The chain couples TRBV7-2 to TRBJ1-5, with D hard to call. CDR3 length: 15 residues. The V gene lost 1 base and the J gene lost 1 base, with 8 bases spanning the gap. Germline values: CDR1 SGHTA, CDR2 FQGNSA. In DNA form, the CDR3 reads TGTGCCAGCAGCTTAGATTGGCTGAGCAATCAGCCCCAGCATTTT. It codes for CASSLDWLSNQPQHF.

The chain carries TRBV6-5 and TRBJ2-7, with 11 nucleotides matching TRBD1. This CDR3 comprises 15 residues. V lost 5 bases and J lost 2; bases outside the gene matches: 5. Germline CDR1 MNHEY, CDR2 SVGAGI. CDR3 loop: CASSNRDRGAYEQYF. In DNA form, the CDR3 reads TGTGCCAGCAGTAACCGGGACAGGGGGGCCTACGAGCAGTACTTC.

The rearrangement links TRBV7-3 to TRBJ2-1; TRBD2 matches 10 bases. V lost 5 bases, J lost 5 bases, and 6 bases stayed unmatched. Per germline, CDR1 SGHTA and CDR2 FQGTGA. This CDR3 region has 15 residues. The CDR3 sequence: CASSPPGLANNEQFF. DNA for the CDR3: TGTGCCAGCAGCCCCCCGGGACTAGCGAACAATGAGCAGTTCTTC. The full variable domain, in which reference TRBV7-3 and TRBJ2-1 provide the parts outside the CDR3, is GAGVSQTPSNKVTEKGKYVELRCDPISGHTALYWYRQSLGQGPEFLIYFQGTGAADDSGLPNDRFFAVRPEGSVSTLKIQRTERGDSAVYLCASSPPGLANNEQFFGPGTRLTVL.